The rows below give T cell receptor beta chains drawn from one sample of a study of T cell responses to AZD1222 COVID-19 vaccine. Data came from immunoSEQ multiplex PCR; TCRdb stores just in-frame clones and leaves some out. The repertoire holds about 120,000 clones, with about nine tenths as singletons. This sample comprised peripheral blood, obtained 28 days after the second AZD1222 dose. These receptor sequences come from an adult who received the AZD1222 COVID-19 vaccine. CDR3s include the opening cysteine and the closing phenylalanine or tryptophan. The D gene is left open where the match is weak. The size field is filled for only some rows; it gives once, few, many or a size class.

j_gene | d_gene | abundance | v_gene | CDR3aa | CDR3nt
TRBJ1-2 | NA | once | TRBV18 | CASSPRDNYGYTF | TGTGCCAGCTCACCAAGGGACAACTATGGCTACACCTTC
TRBJ1-4 | NA | few | TRBV10-2 | CASSAFWATNEKLFF | TGCGCCAGCAGTGCCTTTTGGGCAACTAATGAAAAACTGTTTTTT
TRBJ1-1 | TRBD1 | NA | TRBV3-1/TRBV3-2 | CASSHRQGTEAFF | TGTGCCAGCAGTCATAGACAGGGCACTGAAGCTTTCTTT
TRBJ1-1 | NA | NA | TRBV10-3 | CAISGPGNTEAFF | TGTGCCATCAGTGGCCCAGGGAACACTGAAGCTTTCTTT
TRBJ2-7 | TRBD1 | NA | TRBV7-2 | CASSLELGTGTYEQYF | TGTGCCAGCAGCTTAGAGCTCGGGACAGGAACCTACGAGCAGTACTTC
TRBJ2-1 | NA | NA | TRBV6-5 | CASSRGAGEQFF | TGTGCCAGCAGTCGGGGGGCAGGTGAGCAGTTCTTC
TRBJ1-4 | NA | NA | TRBV30 | CAQGRQWNEKLFF | TGTGCCCAGGGGAGGCAGTGGAATGAAAAACTGTTTTTT
TRBJ1-4 | NA | NA | TRBV29-1 | CSVDLGRGEKLFF | TGCAGCGTTGATCTGGGACGGGGTGAAAAACTGTTTTTT
TRBJ1-2 | NA | NA | TRBV6-6 | CASSLDRTQANYGYTF | TGTGCCAGCAGCTTAGATAGGACGCAAGCTAACTATGGCTACACCTTC
TRBJ1-1 | NA | NA | TRBV6-1 | CASSEITVAFF | TGTGCCAGCAGTGAAATTACTGTGGCTTTCTTT
TRBJ2-2 | NA | NA | TRBV12-3/TRBV12-4 | CASSFYNTGELFF | TGTGCCAGCAGTTTTTATAACACCGGGGAGCTGTTTTTT
TRBJ1-4 | NA | once | TRBV10-3 | CAISETDTLNEKLFF | TGTGCCATCAGTGAGACGGACACCTTAAATGAAAAACTGTTTTTT
TRBJ2-3 | NA | NA | TRBV14 | CASSRARAQNTQYF | TGTGCCAGCAGCAGAGCCCGGGCCCAGAATACGCAGTATTTT
TRBJ2-7 | TRBD1 | NA | TRBV7-3 | CASSLYRGEQYF | TGTGCCAGCAGCTTGTACAGGGGCGAGCAGTACTTC
TRBJ1-2 | TRBD1 | NA | TRBV5-1 | CASSLEATGEGYTF | TGCGCCAGCAGCTTGGAGGCGACAGGGGAAGGCTACACCTTC
TRBJ2-7 | NA | NA | TRBV5-6 | CASSLMGQHEQYF | TGTGCCAGCAGCTTGATGGGACAACACGAGCAGTACTTC
TRBJ1-2 | TRBD1 | few | TRBV14 | CASSPTGYGYTF | TGTGCCAGCAGCCCGACAGGGTATGGCTACACCTTC
TRBJ2-1 | NA | once | TRBV7-2 | CASSSTSTGNNEQFF | TGTGCCAGCAGCTCGACGTCGACAGGAAACAATGAGCAGTTCTTC
TRBJ1-1 | NA | once | TRBV13 | CASSRRRGTEAFF | TGTGCCAGCAGCCGCCGCAGGGGCACTGAAGCTTTCTTT
TRBJ1-1 | NA | NA | TRBV7-2 | CASSLWGQNTEAFF | TGTGCCAGCAGCTTATGGGGACAGAACACTGAAGCTTTCTTT
TRBJ2-1 | NA | once | TRBV5-5 | CATGAIRGATYNEQFF | TGTGCCACCGGCGCGATTAGGGGGGCGACCTACAATGAGCAGTTCTTC
TRBJ1-5 | TRBD1 | few | TRBV2 | CASSSDRGIQPQHF | TGTGCCAGCAGCTCGGACAGGGGGATTCAGCCCCAGCATTTT
TRBJ2-2 | TRBD2 | NA | TRBV19 | CASSTNLAGATGELFF | TGTGCCAGTAGTACCAACCTAGCGGGGGCCACCGGGGAGCTGTTTTTT
TRBJ2-2 | TRBD1 | NA | TRBV5-1 | CASSFLVAQGAGGELFF | TGCGCCAGCAGCTTCCTAGTAGCACAGGGGGCCGGCGGGGAGCTGTTTTTT
TRBJ1-2 | TRBD1 | NA | TRBV28 | CASSSPGGRNYGYTF | TGTGCCAGCAGTTCACCAGGGGGCAGAAACTATGGCTACACCTTC
TRBJ2-5 | NA | NA | TRBV14 | CASSLIGRGLGETQYF | TGTGCCAGCAGCCTAATTGGAAGGGGATTGGGGGAGACCCAGTACTTC
TRBJ2-5 | NA | NA | TRBV11-2 | CASSFGGGPETQYF | TGTGCCAGCAGCTTTGGTGGGGGGCCAGAGACCCAGTACTTC
TRBJ1-6 | NA | NA | TRBV9 | CASSVVPSSPLHF | TGTGCCAGCAGCGTAGTACCGAGCTCACCCCTCCACTTT
TRBJ1-2 | NA | NA | TRBV6-5 | CASRGTDKYGYTF | TGTGCCAGCAGGGGCACTGATAAATATGGCTACACCTTC
TRBJ2-3 | TRBD2 | NA | TRBV11-2 | CASSSGLAGGTDTQYF | TGTGCCAGCAGCTCGGGACTAGCGGGTGGCACAGATACGCAGTATTTT
TRBJ1-5 | NA | NA | TRBV12-3/TRBV12-4 | CASSLDFQPQHF | TGTGCCAGCAGTTTGGACTTTCAGCCCCAGCATTTT